The next 2 T cell receptor beta chains were all read from a single sample in a study of PD-1 blockade in classical Hodgkin lymphoma (dated by TCRdb to the early 2020s). The sample's time point, from its label and the paper: cycle 1 day 1 (C1D1), immediately before nivolumab initiation. Every trial patient had relapsed following autologous stem cell transplantation, and prior brentuximab vedotin exposure was what differed among cohorts A, B and C. Preparation of the library involved the immunoSEQ multiplex PCR assay. TCRdb limited this immuneACCESS table to in-frame rearrangements with V and J called. A share of clones is missing; checked studies link under half to unresolved V genes, and the rest is unexplained. The sample data list 50,000 to 75,000 clones, and approximately 92% of these were observed just once. The top ten clones comprise approximately 16% of the sample. Sequencing used peripheral blood mononuclear cells (PBMCs), obtained at baseline. The receptor set was obtained from a human donor with classical Hodgkin lymphoma.

This clone was observed a few times. This chain connects TRBV18 to TRBJ2-1; D gene uncertain. The V and J ends lost 3 bases and 7 bases respectively, with 4 bases between them. The CDR3 sequence is 11 residues long. In germline, CDR1 is KGHSH, CDR2 LQKENI. CDR3 coding DNA: TGTGCCAGCTCACCGACGAATGAGCAGTTCTTC. Its translation: CASSPTNEQFF. Drawing the rest from reference TRBV18 and TRBJ2-1, the complete variable domain is NAGVMQNPRHLVRRRGQEARLRCSPMKGHSHVYWYRQLPEEGLKFMVYLQKENIIDESGMPKERFSAEFPKEGPSILRIQQVVRGDSAAYFCASSPTNEQFFGPGTRLTVL.

V gene TRBV6-6 combines with J gene TRBJ1-5, with TRBD1 as a possible D gene (5 bases). V shed 6 bases and J shed 9 bases, with 21 bases lying between them. The germline gives CDR1 MNHNY, CDR2 SVGAGI (reference sequence). This CDR3 region has 15 residues. CDR3 bases: TGTGCCAGCAGGGCCGACAGTGGCCACTCTCGGCCCCAGCATTTT. Its protein is CASRADSGHSRPQHF.